These 12 T cell receptor beta chains came from one sample sequenced in a study of graft-versus-host responses after intestinal transplantation. TCRdb's copy holds only in-frame clones and misses some; the assay was immunoSEQ multiplex PCR. The sample includes nearly 45,000 clones, about 91% of them seen just once. This specimen consisted of PBMCs, obtained 524 days after transplant. All receptors derive from a human patient who received an intestinal transplant, so some T cells may come from the graft donor.

The chain recombines TRBV7-8 with TRBJ1-5; TRBD1 matches at 9 bases. Germline CDR1 SGHVS, CDR2 FQNEAQ. The CDR3 length is 17 residues. V shed 1 base, J shed 0 bases, and the junction held 4 bases outside the gene matches. CDR3 nucleotides: TGTGCCAGCAGCTTAGGAGGGACAGGGAATAGCAATCAGCCCCAGCATTTT. Protein product: CASSLGGTGNSNQPQHF.

The genes are TRBV4-2 and TRBJ1-1, with a possible D match to TRBD1 (6 bases). This CDR3 contains 15 residues. V shed 1 base and J shed 1 base, with 10 bases lying between them. CDR1 and CDR2 (germline): LGHNA, YNFKEQ. The CDR3 sequence is CASSQVEGENTEAFF. In nucleotides, the CDR3 is TGTGCCAGCAGCCAAGTCGAGGGGGAGAACACTGAAGCTTTCTTT.

The rearrangement uses TRBV5-8 and TRBJ2-1; unclear D gene. CDR1 and CDR2 (germline): SGHTS, YDEGEE. V was trimmed by 2 bases and J by 0 bases, leaving 12 bases between them. CDR3 size: 16 residues. CDR3 residues: CASSFDRFGSYNEQFF. The CDR3 DNA follows: TGTGCCAGCAGCTTTGACCGGTTCGGCTCCTACAATGAGCAGTTCTTC.

This chain's CDR3 is CASSPTGGGQPQHF. CDR3 DNA sequence: TGCGCCAGCAGCCCCACAGGGGGGGGACAGCCCCAGCATTTT. The rearrangement joins TRBV5-1 to TRBJ1-5; TRBD1 matches 8 bases. CDR1 and CDR2 (germline): SGHRS, YFSETQ. After removal of 4 bases from V and 7 bases from J, the junction contained 7 bases not matched to a gene. CDR3 length: 14 residues.

J is TRBJ1-2 and V is TRBV14; D is possibly TRBD1 (5 bases). The CDR3 covers 14 residues. The V gene lost 3 bases and the J gene lost 3 bases, with 11 bases spanning the gap. Germline V CDR1 and CDR2: SGHDN, FVKESK. The CDR3 sequence is CASSHTGRDYGYTF. The CDR3 DNA reads TGTGCCAGCAGCCACACGGGGCGAGACTATGGCTACACCTTC.

The chain couples TRBV7-3 to TRBJ2-3; D not resolved. In germline, CDR1 is SGHTA, CDR2 FQGTGA. Trimming shortened V by 2 bases and J by 3 bases, and 15 bases separated the two germline ends. The length of the CDR3 is 16 residues. In nucleotides, the CDR3 is TGTGCCAGCAGCTTACAGCTGCATATCGCGACAGATACGCAGTATTTT. The encoded protein is CASSLQLHIATDTQYF.

V gene TRBV18 combines with J gene TRBJ1-5; 7 bases line up with TRBD1. V shed 1 base, J shed 5 bases, and the junction held 8 bases outside the gene matches. CDR3 length: 16 residues. Germline V gene lookup returns CDR1 KGHSH and CDR2 LQKENI. CDR3: CASSPRGQSGDQPQHF. CDR3 coding DNA: TGTGCCAGCTCACCACGGGGACAGTCGGGGGATCAGCCCCAGCATTTT.

This clone was recorded only once. The CDR3 here is CASIRQGSSGNTIYF. DNA for the CDR3: TGTGCCAGCATCAGACAGGGAAGCTCTGGAAACACCATATATTTT. This chain links TRBV6-5 with TRBJ1-3; 7 nucleotides match TRBD1. The germline gives CDR1 MNHEY, CDR2 SVGAGI. The length of the CDR3 is 15 residues. Germline trimming cut 7 bases from V and 0 bases from J; bases unmatched to any gene: 6.

The V call is TRBV10-3, the J call TRBJ1-1; D not resolved. In germline, CDR1 is ENHRY, CDR2 SYGVKD. Trimming shortened V by 2 bases and J by 5 bases, and 12 bases separated the two germline ends. CDR3 length: 14 residues. The CDR3 loop is CAISEVNGITEAFF. CDR3 nucleotides: TGTGCCATCAGTGAGGTTAACGGGATTACTGAAGCTTTCTTT.

The V and J genes are TRBV5-1 and TRBJ1-4; D is undetermined. Germline V gene lookup returns CDR1 SGHRS and CDR2 YFSETQ. This CDR3 contains 14 residues. Trimming stripped 1 base from V and 8 bases from J, with 12 bases between. Here the CDR3 DNA reads TGCGCCAGCAGCTTGATTGGTGGTTTGGAAAAACTGTTTTTT. Its translation is CASSLIGGLEKLFF.

V is TRBV9 and J is TRBJ1-3, with D hard to call. The V end was cut by 7 bases, the J end by 0 bases, with 8 bases between. This CDR3 spans 13 amino acids. Germline CDR1 is SGDLS and CDR2 is YYNGEE. The CDR3, as DNA: TGTGCCAGCGGTGCTGTCTCTGGAAACACCATATATTTT. This translates into CASGAVSGNTIYF.

This sequence joins TRBV7-6 and TRBJ2-7, with D possibly called TRBD1 or TRBD2 (5 bases each). V was pared by 5 bases and J by 6 bases, with 14 bases between. The germline V gene has CDR1 SGHVS and CDR2 FNYEAQ. The CDR3 is 13 amino acids. CDR3 sequence: CASSGGSRLEQYF. The CDR3 DNA reads as TGTGCCAGCAGCGGGGGTAGCCGTCTCGAGCAGTACTTC.